This TCR beta chain derives from a study of blood T cell repertoires in COVID-19. Study-level information: Samples came from the United States, Italy and Spain, spanning acute and convalescent COVID-19. PBMCs, B-cell-depleted T cells, or T cells provided the cDNA or gDNA that made up the material.

The CDR3 loop spans 15 amino acids. V gave up 1 base and J gave up 8 bases; unmatched junction bases: 7. Germline-derived CDR1 and CDR2 are SGDLS and YYNGEE. Sequencing used immunoSEQ multiplex PCR; TCRdb keeps in-frame clones, though not all of them. Seen here are under 150,000 clones, roughly 90% observed once, and the top ten hold approximately 8.1%. Sequenced input: peripheral blood. The V and J genes are TRBV9 and TRBJ2-1; 9 bases are shared with TRBD1. The sequence was obtained from a man aged 45-60 years with acute or convalescent COVID-19. CDR3: CASSVTTGGAYEQFF. The CDR3 region has the DNA TGTGCCAGCAGCGTAACAACAGGGGGCGCGTATGAGCAGTTCTTC.